This section outlines one TCR beta chain sequence together with its context. What it recognizes is unknown. PCR or immunohistochemistry showed mismatch repair deficiency in every enrolled patient. Trimming took 5 bases from V and 1 from J; bases not matched to a gene: 10. The CDR3 runs 16 residues. CDR1 is SGDLS and CDR2 is YYNGEE in the germline V gene. The record originates from a study of PD-1 blockade in mismatch repair-deficient tumors. Findings and limits, study-wide: Tumor-resident clones, often absent from pretreatment blood, expanded after pembrolizumab and then contracted.

Generated by immunoSEQ multiplex PCR, the TCRdb table keeps only in-frame clones and is missing some. Of about 130,000 clones detected, about nine tenths appear once; the ten largest clones hold about 10%. The TCR originated in an adult with mismatch repair-deficient cancer. The chain joins TRBV9 to TRBJ2-3; 7 positions agree with TRBD2. Sample: peripheral blood, taken 72 weeks after starting pembrolizumab. The CDR3 region has the DNA TGTGCCAGCAGTCTTGAAAGCGGGACGGGCACAGATACGCAGTATTTT. Translated, it gives CASSLESGTGTDTQYF.